What follows is one T cell receptor beta chain and its context. Antigen unknown. The sample is drawn from a study of shared clonotypes between healthy human individuals. Study-wide points: The generation probabilities recorded for non-shared clonotypes fell below those of clonotypes shared by all four donors.

The repertoire was sequenced with immunoSEQ multiplex PCR; TCRdb's copy has only in-frame clones and lacks some. The repertoire holds approximately 400,000 clones, with 96% as singletons. Germline CDR1 is SQVTM and CDR2 is ANQGSEA. The CDR3 runs 13 residues. V shed 5 bases and J shed 0 bases, with 10 bases lying between them. V and J are TRBV29-1 and TRBJ1-1; no clear D. The sequenced sample was memory CD8+ T cells sorted from blood. The sample's subset: CD45RO+ cells pooled with CCR7-negative TemRA cells. The sequence derives from a man aged 25 to 45 in good health. As DNA, the CDR3 is TGCAGCGTTCTTACAGCTCTGAACACTGAAGCTTTCTTT. Translated, it gives CSVLTALNTEAFF.